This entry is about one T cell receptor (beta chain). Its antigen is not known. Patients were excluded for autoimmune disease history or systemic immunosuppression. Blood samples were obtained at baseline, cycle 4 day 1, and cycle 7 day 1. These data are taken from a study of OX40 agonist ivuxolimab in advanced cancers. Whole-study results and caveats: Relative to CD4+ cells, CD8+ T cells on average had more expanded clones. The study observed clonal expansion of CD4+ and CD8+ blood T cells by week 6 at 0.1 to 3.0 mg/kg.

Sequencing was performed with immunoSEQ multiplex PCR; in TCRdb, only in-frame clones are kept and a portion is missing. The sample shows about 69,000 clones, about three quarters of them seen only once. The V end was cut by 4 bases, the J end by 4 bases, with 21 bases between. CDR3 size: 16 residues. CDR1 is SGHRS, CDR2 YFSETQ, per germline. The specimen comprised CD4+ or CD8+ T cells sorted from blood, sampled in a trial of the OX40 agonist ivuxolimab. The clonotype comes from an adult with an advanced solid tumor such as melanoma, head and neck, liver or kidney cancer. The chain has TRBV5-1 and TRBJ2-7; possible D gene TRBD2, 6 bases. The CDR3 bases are TGCGCCAGCAGCAGAACGGGACCTCGGGGAGGTTACGAGCAGTACTTC. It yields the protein CASSRTGPRGGYEQYF.